This entry describes one TCR beta chain. This sample was included in a study of shared clonotypes between healthy human individuals. Assay used: immunoSEQ multiplex PCR; TCRdb lists only in-frame clones, some missing. Counted here are approximately 240,000 clones, 50% to 80% occurring once; the ten biggest clones make up around 10%. This clonotype was obtained from a man aged 30 to 39 in good health. The sample was memory CD4+ T cells sorted from blood. The subset is: CD45RA-negative fraction.

This chain's CDR3 is CASSYSSAGDTQYF. For the CDR3, the DNA is TGTGCCAGCAGTTACTCGAGCGCCGGAGATACGCAGTATTTT. The gene calls are TRBV6-5 and TRBJ2-3; D uncertain. Per the germline V gene, CDR1 is MNHEY and CDR2 is SVGAGI. CDR3 length: 14 amino acids. The V and J ends lost 0 bases and 5 bases respectively, with 9 bases between them.